These 21 T cell receptor beta chains share one sample of origin, sequenced in a study of blood T cell repertoires in COVID-19. Measured with immunoSEQ multiplex PCR; TCRdb has only the in-frame clones, and not every one. The table has 250,000 to 350,000 clones, around 90% seen once; the top ten hold roughly 2%. What was sequenced was PBMCs or T cells enriched from blood (not recorded which). The receptors shown here come from a woman in her fifties or sixties in a cohort exposed to, infected with or recovered from COVID-19 (not recorded which).

The V gene is TRBV24-1, the J gene TRBJ2-1, with TRBD1 identical over 11 bases. The CDR3 totals 15 residues. V shed 4 bases, J shed 9 bases, and the junction held 7 bases outside the gene matches. Germline CDR1 KGHDR, CDR2 SFDVKD. The CDR3 sequence: CATSDRTGGISEQFF. In DNA form, the CDR3 reads TGTGCCACCAGTGACCGGACAGGGGGCATAAGTGAGCAGTTCTTC.

The gene calls are TRBV18 and TRBJ1-4; no firm D call. This CDR3 has 14 amino acids. V lost 3 bases, J lost 7 bases, and 12 bases lay in between. Germline assignment: CDR1 KGHSH and CDR2 LQKENI. For the CDR3, the DNA is TGTGCCAGCTCACCGTCGGACTTCGGTGAAAAACTGTTTTTT. Its protein product is CASSPSDFGEKLFF.

V is TRBV7-2 and J is TRBJ1-6; D not resolved. The CDR3 sequence is 13 residues long. Germline V lookup: CDR1 SGHTA, CDR2 FQGNSA. Trimming removed 6 bases at V and 9 bases at J, with 12 bases between. This chain's CDR3 is CASSLSRGSPLHF. The CDR3 region has the DNA TGTGCCAGCAGTCTTTCCCGGGGTTCACCCCTCCACTTT.

This chain links TRBV7-8 with TRBJ2-1; 7 bases are shared with TRBD1. V lost 0 bases, J lost 9 bases, and 11 bases stayed unmatched. The germline CDR1 and CDR2 sequences are SGHVS and FQNEAQ. The length of the CDR3 is 16 residues. The CDR3 region is CASSLALWQGDGEQFF. As DNA, the CDR3 is TGTGCCAGCAGCTTAGCGCTCTGGCAGGGGGATGGTGAGCAGTTCTTC.

CDR3 nucleotide sequence: TGTGCCAGCAGCTTCCCACGGGGACTACTAACCGGGGAGCTGTTTTTT. Translated, it gives CASSFPRGLLTGELFF. This chain uses TRBV3-1 (or the pseudogene TRBV3-2) with TRBJ2-2; 7 bases align to TRBD2. After removal of 5 bases from V and 5 bases from J, the junction contained 11 bases not matched to a gene. The CDR3 extends over 16 amino acids. The germline V gene encodes CDR1 LGHDT and CDR2 YNNKEL (reference sequence).

V usage is TRBV7-9 and J usage is TRBJ2-7; the match to TRBD2 covers 12 bases. The CDR3 runs to 14 residues. The germline CDR1 and CDR2 sequences are SEHNR and FQNEAQ (reference sequence). V gave up 6 bases and J gave up 3 bases; unmatched junction bases: 3. CDR3 nucleotides: TGTGCCAGCAGGCGGACTAGCGGGAACTACGAGCAGTACTTC. It specifies CASRRTSGNYEQYF.

This clone occurred once. Other DNA sequences in the same sample also yield this CDR3. The chain joins TRBV5-1 to TRBJ1-4; no clear D. The CDR3 sequence is 12 residues long. Germline V gene data show CDR1 as SGHRS and CDR2 as YFSETQ. V shed 1 base and J shed 5 bases, with 3 bases lying between them. Here the CDR3 reads CASSLQNEKLFF. The CDR3 coding sequence is TGCGCCAGCAGCTTGCAGAATGAAAAACTGTTTTTT.

The chain recombines TRBV28 with TRBJ2-7, with D perhaps matching TRBD2 (6 bases). The germline CDR1 and CDR2 sequences are MDHEN and SYDVKM. V was pared by 3 bases and J by 3 bases, with 9 bases between. The CDR3 sequence is 13 residues long. CDR3 region: CASSFPGVYEQYF. CDR3 nucleotide sequence: TGTGCCAGCAGTTTTCCGGGGGTCTACGAGCAGTACTTC.

The rearrangement uses TRBV7-3 and TRBJ2-1; 9 bases are a match to TRBD1. The CDR3 covers 15 residues. CDR1 is SGHTA and CDR2 is FQGTGA in the germline V gene. Trimming cost V 3 bases and J 5 bases; bases outside gene matches: 5. CDR3 in amino acids: CASSFGTGINNEQFF. The CDR3, as DNA: TGTGCCAGCAGCTTTGGGACAGGGATTAACAATGAGCAGTTCTTC. The complete variable domain, with remaining parts taken from reference TRBV7-3 and TRBJ2-1, reads GAGVSQTPSNKVTEKGKYVELRCDPISGHTALYWYRQSLGQGPEFLIYFQGTGAADDSGLPNDRFFAVRPEGSVSTLKIQRTERGDSAVYLCASSFGTGINNEQFFGPGTRLTVL.

V and J are TRBV2 and TRBJ2-2, with unresolved D. Per germline, CDR1 SNHLY and CDR2 FYNNEI. There are 16 residues in the CDR3. Trimming took 2 bases from V and 5 from J, leaving 15 bases between them. This CDR3 reads CASSEYSSLTTGELFF. The CDR3 DNA sequence: TGTGCCAGCAGTGAATACTCCTCGTTAACGACCGGGGAGCTGTTTTTT. Combining the CDR3 with reference TRBV2 and TRBJ2-2 gives the whole variable domain EPEVTQTPSHQVTQMGQEVILRCVPISNHLYFYWYRQILGQKVEFLVSFYNNEISEKSEIFDDQFSVERPDGSNFTLKIRSTKLEDSAMYFCASSEYSSLTTGELFFGEGSRLTVL.

V is TRBV28 and J is TRBJ2-1, with 9 positions matching TRBD2. The CDR3 covers 14 residues. Looked up from germline, CDR1 is MDHEN and CDR2 is SYDVKM. V was pared by 6 bases and J by 10 bases, with 10 bases of the junction left unmatched. Written as DNA, the CDR3 is TGTGCCAGCAGGGCCCCTCTAGCGGGAAGGGAGCAGTTCTTC. It specifies CASRAPLAGREQFF.

The chain couples TRBV19 to TRBJ1-1; D is possibly TRBD1 (6 bases). Trimming took off 3 bases at V and 0 bases at J, with 14 bases between the two ends. The CDR3 spans 16 residues. In germline, CDR1 is LNHDA, CDR2 SQIVND (reference sequence). The CDR3, as DNA: TGTGCCAGTAGTATCCCCCGGACAGCAATGAACACTGAAGCTTTCTTT. Translated, it gives CASSIPRTAMNTEAFF.

This rearrangement joins TRBV6-2 or TRBV6-3 to TRBJ2-3, with TRBD2 identical over 7 bases. V gave up 4 bases and J gave up 3 bases; unmatched junction bases: 4. The CDR3 has 14 residues. The germline gives CDR1 MNHEY, CDR2 SVGEGT. Here the CDR3 DNA reads TGTGCCAGCAGTTTGGCGGGAGAAACAGATACGCAGTATTTT. Its translation is CASSLAGETDTQYF.

This chain links TRBV7-9 with TRBJ2-2; weak D call: TRBD2 (7 bases). The CDR3 has 14 amino acids. Germline V gene lookup returns CDR1 SEHNR and CDR2 FQNEAQ (reference sequence). The V and J ends lost 5 bases and 6 bases respectively, with 13 bases between them. CDR3 DNA: TGTGCCAGCAGCCCCCGGGGGGCGTCCGGGGAGCTGTTTTTT. Translation gives CASSPRGASGELFF.

This chain links TRBV9 with TRBJ1-4; 7 bases align to TRBD1. V was pared by 4 bases and J by 5 bases, with 8 bases of the junction left unmatched. CDR3 length equals 15 residues. CDR1 is SGDLS, CDR2 YYNGEE, per germline. CDR3 region: CASSPQGGQNEKLFF. The CDR3 DNA reads TGTGCCAGCAGCCCCCAGGGGGGACAGAATGAAAAACTGTTTTTT. The complete variable domain, with remaining parts taken from reference TRBV9 and TRBJ1-4, reads DSGVTQTPKHLITATGQRVTLRCSPRSGDLSVYWYQQSLDQGLQFLIQYYNGEERAKGNILERFSAQQFPDLHSELNLSSLELGDSALYFCASSPQGGQNEKLFFGSGTQLSVL.

The J gene is TRBJ2-2, the V gene TRBV24-1, with 7 bases aligning to TRBD2. Per the germline V gene, CDR1 is KGHDR and CDR2 is SFDVKD. V trimming: 7 bases; J trimming: 0 bases; junction bases outside the gene matches: 4. The CDR3 loop spans 15 amino acids. The CDR3 loop reads CATRSTSPNTGELFF. The CDR3 nucleotides read TGTGCCACCAGGTCGACTAGCCCGAACACCGGGGAGCTGTTTTTT.

The V and J genes are TRBV14 and TRBJ1-2, with D hard to call. Trimming stripped 1 base from V and 5 bases from J, with 14 bases between. This CDR3 spans 15 amino acids. CDR1 SGHDN and CDR2 FVKESK come from the germline V gene. The DNA of the CDR3 is TGTGCCAGCAGCCAAGTCCCTGGGCTTGGGTATGGCTACACCTTC. It yields the protein CASSQVPGLGYGYTF.

The V gene is TRBV6-5, the J gene TRBJ2-5, with TRBD1 identical over 8 bases. The CDR3 spans 14 residues. Germline lookup yields CDR1 MNHEY and CDR2 SVGAGI. J gave up 2 bases and V 6 bases, and 5 bases lay outside the gene matches. DNA for the CDR3: TGTGCCAGCAGAAGGGACAGGACTCAAGAGACCCAGTACTTC. Residues: CASRRDRTQETQYF.

V usage is TRBV6-2 or TRBV6-3 and J usage is TRBJ2-7, with 9 bases identical to TRBD2. V shed 0 bases, J shed 1 base, and the junction held 4 bases outside the gene matches. CDR1 MNHEY and CDR2 SVGEGT come from the germline V gene. The CDR3 sequence is 16 residues long. The CDR3 reads CASSYSRGGQSYEQYF. CDR3 sequence (DNA): TGTGCCAGCAGTTACTCGCGGGGGGGTCAGTCCTACGAGCAGTACTTC.

This chain uses TRBV2 with TRBJ2-7; 7 bases fit TRBD2. With 3 bases clipped from V and 3 bases from J, the junction kept 8 bases outside the gene matches. Germline CDR1 SNHLY, CDR2 FYNNEI. This CDR3 has 15 amino acids. The CDR3 nucleotides are TGTGCCAGCAGTGAGGGGGGGGGACCCCGCTACGAGCAGTACTTC. This sequence encodes CASSEGGGPRYEQYF.

The chain is built from TRBV5-1 and TRBJ2-2; 8 bases fit TRBD2. This CDR3 has 15 residues. Germline V CDR1 and CDR2: SGHRS, YFSETQ. With V trimmed by 4 bases and J by 0 bases, 2 bases remained unmatched. Written as DNA, the CDR3 is TGCGCCAGCAGCATTAGCGGGACGAACACCGGGGAGCTGTTTTTT. Protein sequence: CASSISGTNTGELFF.